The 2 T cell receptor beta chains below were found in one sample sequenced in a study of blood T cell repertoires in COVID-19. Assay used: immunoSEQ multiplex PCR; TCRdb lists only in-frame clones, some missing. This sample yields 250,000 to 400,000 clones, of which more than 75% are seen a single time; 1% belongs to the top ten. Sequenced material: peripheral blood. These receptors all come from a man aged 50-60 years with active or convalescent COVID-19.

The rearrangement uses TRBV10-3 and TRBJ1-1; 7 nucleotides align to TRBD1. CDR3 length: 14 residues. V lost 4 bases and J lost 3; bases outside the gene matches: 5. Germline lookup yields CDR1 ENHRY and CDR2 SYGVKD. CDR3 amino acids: CAISAVRGDTEAFF. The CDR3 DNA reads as TGTGCCATCAGTGCAGTCAGGGGGGACACTGAAGCTTTCTTT.

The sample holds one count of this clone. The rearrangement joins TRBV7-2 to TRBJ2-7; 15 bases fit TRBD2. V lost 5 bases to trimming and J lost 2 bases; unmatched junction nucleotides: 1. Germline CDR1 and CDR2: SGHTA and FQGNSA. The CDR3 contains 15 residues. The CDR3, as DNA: TGTGCCAGCAGCCGGACTAGCGGGGGGGCCTACGAGCAGTACTTC. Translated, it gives CASSRTSGGAYEQYF.